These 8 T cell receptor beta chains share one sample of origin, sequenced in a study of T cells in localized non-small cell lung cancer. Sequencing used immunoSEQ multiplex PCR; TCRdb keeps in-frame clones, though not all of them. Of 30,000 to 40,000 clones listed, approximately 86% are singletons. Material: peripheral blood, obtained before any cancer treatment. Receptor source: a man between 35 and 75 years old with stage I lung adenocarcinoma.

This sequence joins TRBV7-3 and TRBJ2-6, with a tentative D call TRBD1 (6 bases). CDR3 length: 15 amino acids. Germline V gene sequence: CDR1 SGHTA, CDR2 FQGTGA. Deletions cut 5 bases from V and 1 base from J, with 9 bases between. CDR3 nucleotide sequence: TGTGCCAGCAGCCAACAGGGTTCTGGGGCCAACGTCCTGACTTTC. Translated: CASSQQGSGANVLTF. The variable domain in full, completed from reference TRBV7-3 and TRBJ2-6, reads GAGVSQTPSNKVTEKGKYVELRCDPISGHTALYWYRQSLGQGPEFLIYFQGTGAADDSGLPNDRFFAVRPEGSVSTLKIQRTERGDSAVYLCASSQQGSGANVLTFGAGSRLTVL.

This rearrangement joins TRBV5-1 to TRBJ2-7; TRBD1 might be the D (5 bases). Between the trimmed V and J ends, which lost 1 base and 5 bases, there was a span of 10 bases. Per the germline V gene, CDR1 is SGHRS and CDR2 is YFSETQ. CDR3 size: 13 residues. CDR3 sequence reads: CASSLSRGDEQYF. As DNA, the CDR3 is TGCGCCAGCAGCTTGTCTAGGGGTGACGAGCAGTACTTC.

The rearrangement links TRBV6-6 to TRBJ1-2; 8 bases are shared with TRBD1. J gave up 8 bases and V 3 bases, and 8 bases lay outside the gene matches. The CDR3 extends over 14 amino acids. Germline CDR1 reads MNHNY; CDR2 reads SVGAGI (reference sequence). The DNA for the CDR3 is TGTGCCAGCAGTTATGGCCAGGGGGCAGGGGGCTACACCTTC. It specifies CASSYGQGAGGYTF.

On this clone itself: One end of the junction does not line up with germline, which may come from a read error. CDR3 sequence (DNA): TGTGCCAGCAGCTCCGGGGACAGGGAACCGAACTTC. Translation gives CASSSGDREPNF. The chain combines TRBV6-5 with TRBJ1-2; 9 bases agree with TRBD1. Germline V gene data show CDR1 as MNHEY and CDR2 as SVGAGI. The CDR3 loop spans 12 amino acids.

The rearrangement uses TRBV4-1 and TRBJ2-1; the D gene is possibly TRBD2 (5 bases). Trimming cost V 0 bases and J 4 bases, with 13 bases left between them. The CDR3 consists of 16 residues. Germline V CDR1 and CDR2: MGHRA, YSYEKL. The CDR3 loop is CASSQDEGAPYNEQFF. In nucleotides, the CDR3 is TGCGCCAGCAGCCAAGATGAGGGTGCCCCTTACAATGAGCAGTTCTTC.

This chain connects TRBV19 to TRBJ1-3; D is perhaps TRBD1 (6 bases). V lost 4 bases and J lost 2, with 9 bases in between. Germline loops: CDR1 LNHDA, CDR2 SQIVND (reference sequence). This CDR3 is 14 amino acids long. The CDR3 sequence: CASSRGQPGNTIYF. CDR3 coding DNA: TGTGCCAGTAGTAGGGGACAACCTGGAAACACCATATATTTT.

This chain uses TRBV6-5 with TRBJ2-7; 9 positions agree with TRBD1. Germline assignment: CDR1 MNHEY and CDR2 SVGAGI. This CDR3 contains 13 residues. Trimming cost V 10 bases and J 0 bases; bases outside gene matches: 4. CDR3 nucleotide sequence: TGTGCCATCAGGACAGGGGCCTCCTACGAGCAGTACTTC. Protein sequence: CAIRTGASYEQYF.

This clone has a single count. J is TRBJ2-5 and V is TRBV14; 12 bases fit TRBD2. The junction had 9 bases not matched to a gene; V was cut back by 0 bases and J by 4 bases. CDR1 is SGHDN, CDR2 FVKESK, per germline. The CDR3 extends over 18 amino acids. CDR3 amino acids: CASSQDWRLAGALETQYF. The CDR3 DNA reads TGTGCCAGCAGCCAAGATTGGAGACTAGCGGGAGCGTTAGAGACCCAGTACTTC. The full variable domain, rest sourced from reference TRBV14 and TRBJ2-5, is EAGVTQFPSHSVIEKGQTVTLRCDPISGHDNLYWYRRVMGKEIKFLLHFVKESKQDESGMPNNRFLAERTGGTYSTLKVQPAELEDSGVYFCASSQDWRLAGALETQYFGPGTRLLVL.